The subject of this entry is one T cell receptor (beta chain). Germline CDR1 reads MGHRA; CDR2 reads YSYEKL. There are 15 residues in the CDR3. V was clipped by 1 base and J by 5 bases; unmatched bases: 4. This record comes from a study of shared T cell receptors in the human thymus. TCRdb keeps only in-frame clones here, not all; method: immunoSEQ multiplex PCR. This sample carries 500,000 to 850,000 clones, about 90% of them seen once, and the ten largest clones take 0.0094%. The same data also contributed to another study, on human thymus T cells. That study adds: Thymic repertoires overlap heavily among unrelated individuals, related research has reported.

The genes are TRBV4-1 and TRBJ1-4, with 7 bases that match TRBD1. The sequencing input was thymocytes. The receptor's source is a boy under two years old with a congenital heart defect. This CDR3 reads CASSQADRVNEKLFF. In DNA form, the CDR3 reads TGCGCCAGCAGCCAAGCTGACAGGGTCAATGAAAAACTGTTTTTT.